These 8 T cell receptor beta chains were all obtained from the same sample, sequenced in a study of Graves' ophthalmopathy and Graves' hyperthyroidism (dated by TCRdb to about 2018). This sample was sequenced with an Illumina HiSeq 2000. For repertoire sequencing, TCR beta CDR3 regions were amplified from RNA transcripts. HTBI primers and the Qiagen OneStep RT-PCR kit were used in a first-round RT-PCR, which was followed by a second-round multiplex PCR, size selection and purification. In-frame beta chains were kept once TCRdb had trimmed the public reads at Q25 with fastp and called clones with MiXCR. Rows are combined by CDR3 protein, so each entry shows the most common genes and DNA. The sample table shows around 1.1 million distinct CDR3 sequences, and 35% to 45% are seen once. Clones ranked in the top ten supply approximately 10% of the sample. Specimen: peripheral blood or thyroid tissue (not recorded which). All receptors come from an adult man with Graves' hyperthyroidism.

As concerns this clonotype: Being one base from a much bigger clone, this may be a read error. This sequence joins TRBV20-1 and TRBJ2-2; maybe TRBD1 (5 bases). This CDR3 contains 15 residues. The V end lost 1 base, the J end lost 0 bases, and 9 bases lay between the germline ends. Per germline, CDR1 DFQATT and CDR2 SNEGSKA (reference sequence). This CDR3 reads CSARGPTANTGELFF. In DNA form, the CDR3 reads TGCAGTGCTAGAGGTCCGACAGCGAACACCGGGGAGCTGTTTTTT.

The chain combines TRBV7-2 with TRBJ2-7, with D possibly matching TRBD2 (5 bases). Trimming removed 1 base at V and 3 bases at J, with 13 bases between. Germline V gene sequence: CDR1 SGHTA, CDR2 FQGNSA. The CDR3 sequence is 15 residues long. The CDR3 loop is CASSLGTGSYYEQYF. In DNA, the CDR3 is TGTGCCAGCAGCTTAGGGACGGGGTCGTACTACGAGCAGTACTTC.

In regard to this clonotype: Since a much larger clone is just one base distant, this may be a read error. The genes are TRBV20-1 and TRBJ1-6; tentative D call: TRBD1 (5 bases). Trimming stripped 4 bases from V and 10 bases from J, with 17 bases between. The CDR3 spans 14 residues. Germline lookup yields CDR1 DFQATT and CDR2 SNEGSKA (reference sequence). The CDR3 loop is CSAKEVAGNSPLHF. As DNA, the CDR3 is TGCAGTGCTAAAGAGGTGGCAGGGAACTCACCCCTCCACTTT.

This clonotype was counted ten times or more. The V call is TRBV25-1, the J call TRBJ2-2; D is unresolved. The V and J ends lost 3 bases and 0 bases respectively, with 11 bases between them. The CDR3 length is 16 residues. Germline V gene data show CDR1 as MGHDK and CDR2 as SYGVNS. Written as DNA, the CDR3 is TGTGCCAGCAGTGATCAAAGGGTGTCGAACACCGGGGAGCTGTTTTTT. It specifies CASSDQRVSNTGELFF. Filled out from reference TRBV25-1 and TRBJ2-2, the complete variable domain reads EADIYQTPRYLVIGTGKKITLECSQTMGHDKMYWYQQDPGMELHLIHYSYGVNSTEKGDLSSESTVSRIRTEHFPLTLESARPSHTSQYLCASSDQRVSNTGELFFGEGSRLTVL.

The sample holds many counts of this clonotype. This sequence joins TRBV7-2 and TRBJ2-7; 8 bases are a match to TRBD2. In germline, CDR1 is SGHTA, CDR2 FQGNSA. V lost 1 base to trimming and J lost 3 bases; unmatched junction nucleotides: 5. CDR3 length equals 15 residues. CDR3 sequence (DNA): TGTGCCAGCAGCTTAGTTAGCGGGGAAATCTACGAGCAGTACTTC. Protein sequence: CASSLVSGEIYEQYF.

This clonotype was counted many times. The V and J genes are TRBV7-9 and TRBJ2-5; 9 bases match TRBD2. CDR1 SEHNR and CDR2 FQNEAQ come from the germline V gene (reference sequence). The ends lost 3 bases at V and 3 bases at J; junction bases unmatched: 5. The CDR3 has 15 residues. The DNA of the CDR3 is TGTGCCAGCAGCTTGGCCGGGACTAGCAAAGAGACCCAGTACTTC. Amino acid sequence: CASSLAGTSKETQYF.

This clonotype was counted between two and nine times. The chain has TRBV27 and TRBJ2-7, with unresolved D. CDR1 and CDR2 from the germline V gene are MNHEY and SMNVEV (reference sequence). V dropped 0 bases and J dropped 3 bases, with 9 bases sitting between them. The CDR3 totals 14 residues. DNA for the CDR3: TGTGCCAGCAGTTTATCGGCTCGAGGCTACGAGCAGTACTTC. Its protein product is CASSLSARGYEQYF.

The CDR3 sequence is CASRDPKPEAFF. As DNA, the CDR3 is TGTGCCAGCAGGGACCCGAAACCTGAAGCTTTCTTT. The rearrangement uses TRBV25-1 and TRBJ1-1; no firm D call. Germline lookup yields CDR1 MGHDK and CDR2 SYGVNS. Trimming cost V 6 bases and J 6 bases, with 11 bases left between them. This CDR3 is 12 amino acids long. The complete variable domain, with remaining parts taken from reference TRBV25-1 and TRBJ1-1, reads EADIYQTPRYLVIGTGKKITLECSQTMGHDKMYWYQQDPGMELHLIHYSYGVNSTEKGDLSSESTVSRIRTEHFPLTLESARPSHTSQYLCASRDPKPEAFFGQGTRLTVV.